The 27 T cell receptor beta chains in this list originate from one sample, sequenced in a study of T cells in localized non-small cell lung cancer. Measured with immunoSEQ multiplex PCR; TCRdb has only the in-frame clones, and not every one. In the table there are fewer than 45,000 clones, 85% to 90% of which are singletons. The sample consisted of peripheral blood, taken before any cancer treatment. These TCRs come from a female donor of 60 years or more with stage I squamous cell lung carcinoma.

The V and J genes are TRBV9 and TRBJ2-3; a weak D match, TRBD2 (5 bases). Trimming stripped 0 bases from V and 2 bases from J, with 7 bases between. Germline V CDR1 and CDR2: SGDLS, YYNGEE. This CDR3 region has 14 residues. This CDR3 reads CASSVEGVTDTQYF. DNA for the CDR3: TGTGCCAGCAGCGTAGAGGGAGTCACAGATACGCAGTATTTT.

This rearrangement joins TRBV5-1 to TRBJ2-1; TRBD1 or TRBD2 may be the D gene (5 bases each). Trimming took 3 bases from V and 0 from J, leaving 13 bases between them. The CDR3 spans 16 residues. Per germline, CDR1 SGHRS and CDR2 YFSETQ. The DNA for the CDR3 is TGCGCCAGCAGCTACCCGCCAGGGAGCTCCTACAATGAGCAGTTCTTC. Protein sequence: CASSYPPGSSYNEQFF.

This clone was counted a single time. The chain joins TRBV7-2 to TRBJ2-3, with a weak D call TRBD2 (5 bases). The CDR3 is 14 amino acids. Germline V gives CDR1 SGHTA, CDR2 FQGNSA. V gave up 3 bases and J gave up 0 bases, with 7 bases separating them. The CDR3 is CASSFGDSTDTQYF. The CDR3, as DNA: TGTGCCAGCAGCTTCGGGGATAGCACAGATACGCAGTATTTT.

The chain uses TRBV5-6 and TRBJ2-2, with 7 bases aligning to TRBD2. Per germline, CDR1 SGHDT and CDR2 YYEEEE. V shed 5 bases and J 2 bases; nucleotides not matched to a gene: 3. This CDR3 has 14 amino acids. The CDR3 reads CASRASGNTGELFF. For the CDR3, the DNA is TGTGCCAGCAGAGCTAGCGGAAACACCGGGGAGCTGTTTTTT.

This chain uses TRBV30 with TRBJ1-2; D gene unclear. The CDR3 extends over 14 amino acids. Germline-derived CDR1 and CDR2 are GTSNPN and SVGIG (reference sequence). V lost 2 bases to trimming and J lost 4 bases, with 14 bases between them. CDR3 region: CAWSPAPVGYGYTF. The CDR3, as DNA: TGTGCCTGGAGTCCCGCCCCAGTGGGCTATGGCTACACCTTC.

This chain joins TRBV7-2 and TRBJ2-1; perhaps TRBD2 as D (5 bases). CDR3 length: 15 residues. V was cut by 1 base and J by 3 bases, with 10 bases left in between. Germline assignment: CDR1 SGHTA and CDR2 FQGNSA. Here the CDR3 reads CASSLVGEFYNEQFF. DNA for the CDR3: TGTGCCAGCAGCTTAGTCGGGGAATTCTACAATGAGCAGTTCTTC.

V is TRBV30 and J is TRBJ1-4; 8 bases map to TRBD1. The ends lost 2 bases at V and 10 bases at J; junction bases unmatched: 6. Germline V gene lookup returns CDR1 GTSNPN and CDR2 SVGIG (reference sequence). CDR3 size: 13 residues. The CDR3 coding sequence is TGTGCCTGGAGTCGACAGGGGTTTGCAAAACTGTTTTTT. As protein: CAWSRQGFAKLFF. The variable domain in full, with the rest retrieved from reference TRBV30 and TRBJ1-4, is SQTIHQWPATLVQPVGSPLSLECTVEGTSNPNLYWYRQAAGRGLQLLFYSVGIGQISSEVPQNLSASRPQDRQFILSSKKLLLSDSGFYLCAWSRQGFAKLFFGSGTQLSVL.

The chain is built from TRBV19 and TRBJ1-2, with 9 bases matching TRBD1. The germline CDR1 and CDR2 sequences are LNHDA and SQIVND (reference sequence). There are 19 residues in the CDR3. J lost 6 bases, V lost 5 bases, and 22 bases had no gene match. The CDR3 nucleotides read TGTGCCAGTAGTCTCACCGGCAGGGGACAGGGCTTAGGCGAGGATGGCTACACCTTC. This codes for CASSLTGRGQGLGEDGYTF.

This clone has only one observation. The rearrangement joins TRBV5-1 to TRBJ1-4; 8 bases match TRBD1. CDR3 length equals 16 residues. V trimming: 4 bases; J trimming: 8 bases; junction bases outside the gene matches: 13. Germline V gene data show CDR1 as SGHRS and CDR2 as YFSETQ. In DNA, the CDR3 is TGCGCCAGCAGCCGACGGGCACAGGGGGTAGGGGAAAAACTGTTTTTT. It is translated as CASSRRAQGVGEKLFF.

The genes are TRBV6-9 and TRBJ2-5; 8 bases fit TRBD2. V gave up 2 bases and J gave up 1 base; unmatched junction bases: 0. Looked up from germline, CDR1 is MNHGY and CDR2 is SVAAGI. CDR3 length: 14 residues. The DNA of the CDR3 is TGTGCCAGCAGTTATAGCGGGAGCCAAGAGACCCAGTACTTC. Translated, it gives CASSYSGSQETQYF.

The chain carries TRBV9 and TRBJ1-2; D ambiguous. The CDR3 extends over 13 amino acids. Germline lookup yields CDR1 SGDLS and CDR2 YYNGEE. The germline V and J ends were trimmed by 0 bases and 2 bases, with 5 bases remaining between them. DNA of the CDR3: TGTGCCAGCAGCGTAGGACGGAACTATGGCTACACCTTC. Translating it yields CASSVGRNYGYTF.

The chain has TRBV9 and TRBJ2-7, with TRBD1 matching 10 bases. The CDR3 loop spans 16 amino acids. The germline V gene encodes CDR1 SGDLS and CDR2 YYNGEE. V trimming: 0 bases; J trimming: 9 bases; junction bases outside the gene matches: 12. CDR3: CASSVGGGTGVLGQYF. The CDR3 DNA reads TGTGCCAGCAGCGTAGGGGGAGGGACAGGGGTCCTCGGGCAGTACTTC.

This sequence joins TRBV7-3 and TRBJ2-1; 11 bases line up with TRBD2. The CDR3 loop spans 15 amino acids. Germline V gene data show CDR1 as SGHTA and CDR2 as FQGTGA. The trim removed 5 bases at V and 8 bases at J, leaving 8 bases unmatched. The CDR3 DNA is TGTGCCAGCAGCGTCCTAGCGGGAGGCGGTCATGAGCAGTTCTTC. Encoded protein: CASSVLAGGGHEQFF. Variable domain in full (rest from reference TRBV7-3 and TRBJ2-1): GAGVSQTPSNKVTEKGKYVELRCDPISGHTALYWYRQSLGQGPEFLIYFQGTGAADDSGLPNDRFFAVRPEGSVSTLKIQRTERGDSAVYLCASSVLAGGGHEQFFGPGTRLTVL.

The CDR3 DNA is TGTGCCAGCAGCTTTGGGGGGAACTATGGCTACACCTTC. This codes for CASSFGGNYGYTF. The chain couples TRBV5-8 to TRBJ1-2; weak D call: TRBD1 (5 bases). The germline CDR1 and CDR2 sequences are SGHTS and YDEGEE. Trimming cost V 2 bases and J 2 bases, with 7 bases left between them. The CDR3 consists of 13 residues.

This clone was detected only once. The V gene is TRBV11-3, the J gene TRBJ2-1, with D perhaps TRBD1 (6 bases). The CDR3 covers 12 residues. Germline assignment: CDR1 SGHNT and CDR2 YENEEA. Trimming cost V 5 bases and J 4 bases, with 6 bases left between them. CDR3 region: CASSQGYNEQFF. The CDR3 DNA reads TGTGCCAGCAGCCAGGGGTACAATGAGCAGTTCTTC.

Here the CDR3 DNA reads TGTGCCAGCAGACTCACCCTAGCGACCTACAATGAGCAGTTCTTC. Its protein product is CASRLTLATYNEQFF. The chain couples TRBV7-9 to TRBJ2-1; tentatively, D is TRBD2 (6 bases). The CDR3 has 15 amino acids. Germline V gives CDR1 SEHNR, CDR2 FQNEAQ (reference sequence). V was cut by 6 bases and J by 2 bases, with 14 bases left in between.

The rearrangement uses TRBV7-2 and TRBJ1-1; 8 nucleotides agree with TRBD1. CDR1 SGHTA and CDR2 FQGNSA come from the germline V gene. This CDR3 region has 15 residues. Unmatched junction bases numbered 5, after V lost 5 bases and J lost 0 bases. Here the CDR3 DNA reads TGTGCCAGCAGCGGGGGACAGGTTATGAACACTGAAGCTTTCTTT. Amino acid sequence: CASSGGQVMNTEAFF.

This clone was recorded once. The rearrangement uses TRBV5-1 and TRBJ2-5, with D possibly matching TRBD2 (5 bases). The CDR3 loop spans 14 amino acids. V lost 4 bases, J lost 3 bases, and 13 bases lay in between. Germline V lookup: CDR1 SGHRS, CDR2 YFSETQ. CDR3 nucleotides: TGCGCCAGCAGCCCTCGACTACGTGAAGAGACCCAGTACTTC. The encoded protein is CASSPRLREETQYF.

CDR3 DNA: TGTGCCAGCAGCTTAACGGCGTCTAGCGGTTCTAGCACAGATACGCAGTATTTT. Protein sequence: CASSLTASSGSSTDTQYF. The rearrangement links TRBV7-3 to TRBJ2-3; 7 bases are a match to TRBD2. Germline loops: CDR1 SGHTA, CDR2 FQGTGA. CDR3 length: 18 amino acids. The J segment lost 0 bases and the V segment lost 0 bases, leaving 9 bases of the junction unmatched.

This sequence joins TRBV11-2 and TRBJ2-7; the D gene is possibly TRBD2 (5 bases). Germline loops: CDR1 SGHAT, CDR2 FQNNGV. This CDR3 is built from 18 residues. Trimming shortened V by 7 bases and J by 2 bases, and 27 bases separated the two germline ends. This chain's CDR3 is CASTDYSTPHGLPYEQYF. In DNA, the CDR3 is TGTGCCAGCACCGACTACTCTACCCCGCACGGCTTACCCTACGAGCAGTACTTC.

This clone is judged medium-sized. The CDR3 is CASRRTPGQEGYTF. In DNA, the CDR3 is TGCGCCAGCAGACGAACTCCGGGACAGGAGGGCTACACCTTC. The chain joins TRBV5-1 to TRBJ1-2; 8 bases fit TRBD1. The CDR3 has 14 residues. CDR1 is SGHRS, CDR2 YFSETQ, per germline. With V trimmed by 5 bases and J by 8 bases, 11 bases remained unmatched. Complete variable domain (other parts from reference TRBV5-1 and TRBJ1-2): KAGVTQTPRYLIKTRGQQVTLSCSPISGHRSVSWYQQTPGQGLQFLFEYFSETQRNKGNFPGRFSGRQFSNSRSEMNVSTLELGDSALYLCASRRTPGQEGYTFGSGTRLTVV.

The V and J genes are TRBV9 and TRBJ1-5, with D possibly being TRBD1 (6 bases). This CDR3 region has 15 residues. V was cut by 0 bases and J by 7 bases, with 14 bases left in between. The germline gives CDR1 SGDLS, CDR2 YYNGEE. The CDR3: CASSVDGQGRQPQHF. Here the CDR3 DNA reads TGTGCCAGCAGCGTAGATGGGCAGGGGAGACAGCCCCAGCATTTT.

Here the CDR3 DNA reads TGCAGCGTTGAGGACCACTCCTACGAGCAGTACTTC. Its protein product is CSVEDHSYEQYF. The chain uses TRBV29-1 and TRBJ2-7; unclear D gene. Germline V gives CDR1 SQVTM, CDR2 ANQGSEA. Trimming took 3 bases from V and 0 from J, leaving 6 bases between them. The CDR3 covers 12 residues.

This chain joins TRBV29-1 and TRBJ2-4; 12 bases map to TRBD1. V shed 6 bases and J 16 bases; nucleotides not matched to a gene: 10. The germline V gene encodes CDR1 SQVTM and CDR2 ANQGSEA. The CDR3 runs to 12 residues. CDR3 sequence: CSVRGQGATEYF. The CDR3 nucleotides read TGCAGCGTCCGGGGACAGGGGGCAACGGAATACTTC.

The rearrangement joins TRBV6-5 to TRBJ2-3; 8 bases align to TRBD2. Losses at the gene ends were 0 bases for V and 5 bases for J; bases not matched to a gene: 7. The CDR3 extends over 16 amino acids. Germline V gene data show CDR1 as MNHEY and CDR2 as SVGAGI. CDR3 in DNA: TGTGCCAGCAGTTACTCACCAGCGGGAGATTTAGATACGCAGTATTTT. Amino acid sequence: CASSYSPAGDLDTQYF.

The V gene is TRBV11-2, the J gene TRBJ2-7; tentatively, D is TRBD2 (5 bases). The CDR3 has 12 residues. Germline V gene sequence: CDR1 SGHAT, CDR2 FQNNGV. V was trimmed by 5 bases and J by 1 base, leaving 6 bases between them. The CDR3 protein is CASSTSSYEQYF. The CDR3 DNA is TGTGCCAGCAGCACTAGTTCCTACGAGCAGTACTTC.

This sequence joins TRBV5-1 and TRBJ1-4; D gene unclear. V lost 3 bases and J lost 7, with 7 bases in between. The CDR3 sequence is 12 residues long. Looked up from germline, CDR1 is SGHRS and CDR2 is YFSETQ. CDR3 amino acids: CASSWEGEKLFF. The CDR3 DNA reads TGCGCCAGCAGCTGGGAAGGTGAAAAACTGTTTTTT.